This record looks at one TCR beta chain sequence and its context. This table comes from immunoSEQ multiplex PCR, and its TCRdb copy is limited to in-frame clones, with some not included. The profile shows approximately 69,000 clones, around 94% of them singletons. This entry is derived from a study of T cell changes during pregnancy in multiple sclerosis. The germline gives CDR1 KGHSH, CDR2 LQKENI. The CDR3 covers 13 residues. Trimming left V 1 base short and J 2 bases short, with 6 bases between. V usage is TRBV18 and J usage is TRBJ2-7, with unresolved D. This sequence originates from a female donor with multiple sclerosis, enrolled in a pregnancy study. The sequenced sample was peripheral blood, obtained in the third trimester of pregnancy. CDR3: CASSPRAPYEQYF. In DNA, the CDR3 is TGTGCCAGCTCACCACGAGCCCCCTACGAGCAGTACTTC.